Presented here are 29 T cell receptor beta chains from one specimen sequenced in a study of blood T cells in healthy people across ages. Together with a sample-barcoded 5' primer, a J-beta primer mix was included in a second PCR lasting about 6 to 11 cycles. Using its own MiXCR run on the 5' RACE reads, TCRdb lists one record per CDR3 protein. The sample includes 550,000 to 700,000 distinct CDR3 sequences, roughly 28% of them seen just once. Sequenced: blood. The source is a woman aged 70 to 79 in good health.

V is TRBV30 and J is TRBJ2-1; 8 nucleotides align to TRBD1. The germline gives CDR1 GTSNPN, CDR2 SVGIG (reference sequence). This CDR3 spans 14 amino acids. V shed 7 bases and J 3 bases; nucleotides not matched to a gene: 8. CDR3 region: CALPQGAGYNEQFF. The CDR3 bases are TGTGCCTTACCCCAGGGGGCCGGCTACAATGAGCAGTTCTTC.

This clonotype was counted a few times. The genes are TRBV5-1 and TRBJ2-5; D gene ambiguous. CDR1 is SGHRS and CDR2 is YFSETQ in the germline V gene. The CDR3 loop spans 13 amino acids. The V gene lost 5 bases and the J gene lost 8 bases, with 16 bases spanning the gap. CDR3 DNA sequence: TGCGCCAGCAGGTCCGGGCCAGAGGAAACCCAGTACTTC. Amino acid sequence: CASRSGPEETQYF.

This clonotype was observed a few times. The chain has TRBV29-1 and TRBJ2-3, with D uncertain. The CDR3 spans 13 residues. V was shortened by 6 bases and J by 0 bases, with 10 bases between the two germline ends. The germline V gene encodes CDR1 SQVTM and CDR2 ANQGSEA. CDR3 sequence reads: CSVPPPSTDTQYF. CDR3 in DNA: TGCAGCGTGCCCCCTCCGAGCACAGATACGCAGTATTTT.

In its sample, this clonotype was seen a few times. V and J are TRBV6-5 and TRBJ1-2; D is undetermined. The V gene lost 5 bases and the J gene lost 7 bases, with 14 bases spanning the gap. CDR3 length: 13 residues. CDR1 and CDR2 (germline): MNHEY, SVGAGI. CDR3: CASSISRVFGYTF. CDR3 DNA: TGTGCCAGCAGTATCTCCCGGGTCTTTGGCTACACCTTC.

V is TRBV9 and J is TRBJ2-5; D gene uncertain. Near its end, the DNA agrees better with TRBJ2-1, so the J call may be wrong. Per the germline V gene, CDR1 is SGDLS and CDR2 is YYNGEE. This CDR3 region has 15 residues. The CDR3 region has the DNA TGTGCCAGCAGCGTATCGACCGGTTTTAACAATGAGCAGTTCTTC. Encoded protein: CASSVSTGFNNEQFF.

The chain couples TRBV7-8 to TRBJ2-4; TRBD2 matches at 9 bases. This CDR3 is built from 14 residues. J was trimmed by 6 bases and V by 2 bases; bases with no gene match: 2. CDR1 is SGHVS, CDR2 FQNEAQ, per germline. CDR3 nucleotides: TGTGCCAGCAGCTTAAATAGCGGGGGAAACATTCAGTACTTC. This codes for CASSLNSGGNIQYF. Combining the CDR3 with reference TRBV7-8 and TRBJ2-4 gives the whole variable domain GAGVSQSPRYKVAKRGQDVALRCDPISGHVSLFWYQQALGQGPEFLTYFQNEAQLDKSGLPSDRFFAERPEGSVSTLKIQRTQQEDSAVYLCASSLNSGGNIQYFGAGTRLSVL.

This clonotype was detected a few times. V usage is TRBV9 and J usage is TRBJ1-1; unclear D gene. The CDR3 sequence is 14 residues long. Germline CDR1 SGDLS, CDR2 YYNGEE. V was clipped by 0 bases and J by 5 bases, with 11 bases between them. This CDR3 is CASSVVVTGTEAFF. CDR3 nucleotide sequence: TGTGCCAGCAGCGTAGTTGTAACGGGTACTGAAGCTTTCTTT.

The V gene is TRBV6-1, the J gene TRBJ2-3; D is unresolved. Germline-derived CDR1 and CDR2 are MNHNS and SASEGT. Deletions cut 1 base from V and 5 bases from J, with 4 bases between. This CDR3 is 12 amino acids long. The CDR3 here is CASSEVRDTQYF. CDR3 coding DNA: TGTGCCAGCAGTGAAGTCAGAGATACGCAGTATTTT.

The rearrangement uses TRBV19 and TRBJ2-5, with 7 bases matching TRBD2. The CDR3 contains 15 residues. The V gene's germline CDR1 is LNHDA and CDR2 SQIVND (reference sequence). Trimming at V came to 4 bases and at J to 5 bases, leaving 10 bases not matched to a gene. CDR3 residues: CASSTTGGLFETQYF. The CDR3 DNA reads TGTGCCAGTAGTACTACGGGGGGACTATTTGAGACCCAGTACTTC.

This clonotype showed up just a few times. The chain uses TRBV12-3 or TRBV12-4 and TRBJ1-5, with D maybe TRBD1 (5 bases). The CDR3 contains 17 residues. V lost 2 bases and J 4 bases, leaving 18 bases between the germline ends. CDR3 in DNA: TGTGCCAGCAGTTTACTGCAGGGTAATGGAGGGAATCAGCCCCAGCATTTT. The encoded protein is CASSLLQGNGGNQPQHF.

The chain has TRBV5-1 and TRBJ1-1, with TRBD1 identical over 8 bases. V was clipped by 4 bases and J by 2 bases; unmatched bases: 4. Germline CDR1 is SGHRS and CDR2 is YFSETQ. The CDR3 is 14 amino acids. The CDR3 DNA follows: TGCGCCAGCAGCCAGGGGACAGGAAACACTGAAGCTTTCTTT. It yields the protein CASSQGTGNTEAFF.

This chain links TRBV11-2 with TRBJ2-5, with 7 bases identical to TRBD2. TRBJ2-7 matches the DNA end more closely, so the J call is doubtful. Per the germline V gene, CDR1 is SGHAT and CDR2 is FQNNGV. This CDR3 is 20 amino acids long. CDR3 coding DNA: TGTGCCAGCAGCCATCTCGGGGGAGGGTTGGCCTCTTTTAAGAGCTACGAGCAGTACTTC. Amino acids: CASSHLGGGLASFKSYEQYF.

The chain couples TRBV20-1 to TRBJ2-5, with D possibly being TRBD1 or TRBD2 (5 bases each). Per germline, CDR1 DFQATT and CDR2 SNEGSKA (reference sequence). With 4 bases removed from V and 9 bases from J, the gap between germline ends came to 12 bases. The CDR3 runs 11 residues. The CDR3 DNA follows: TGCAGTGCTATGGGTCCGGGACCCCAGTACTTC. This encodes CSAMGPGPQYF.

The V and J genes are TRBV19 and TRBJ1-1; tentatively, D is TRBD1 (5 bases). Germline loops: CDR1 LNHDA, CDR2 SQIVND (reference sequence). CDR3 size: 14 residues. V was trimmed by 6 bases and J by 4 bases, leaving 15 bases between them. CDR3 amino acids: CASRAGTGPTEAFF. CDR3 nucleotide sequence: TGTGCCAGTAGGGCCGGGACGGGACCCACTGAAGCTTTCTTT.

The genes are TRBV7-3 and TRBJ2-5; maybe TRBD1 (5 bases). Germline values: CDR1 SGHTA, CDR2 FQGTGA. This CDR3 contains 15 residues. Trimming cost V 4 bases and J 2 bases, with 14 bases left between them. CDR3 residues: CASSYQGMLQETQYF. The CDR3 DNA follows: TGTGCCAGCAGCTATCAGGGTATGCTGCAAGAGACCCAGTACTTC.

The chain employs TRBV12-3 or TRBV12-4 and TRBJ1-6, with 8 bases identical to TRBD1. V shed 4 bases and J 7 bases; nucleotides not matched to a gene: 6. This CDR3 comprises 15 residues. The CDR3 is CASSSWDRTNSPLHF. As DNA, the CDR3 is TGTGCCAGCAGTTCCTGGGACAGGACGAATTCACCCCTCCACTTT.

The table lists this clonotype with a few counts. J is TRBJ2-1 and V is TRBV3-1; D not resolved. This CDR3 is 11 amino acids long. V gave up 2 bases and J gave up 8 bases, with 4 bases separating them. Germline V gene sequence: CDR1 LGHDT, CDR2 YNNKEL (reference sequence). This CDR3 is CASSQSYEQFF. The DNA for the CDR3 is TGTGCCAGCAGCCAAAGTTATGAGCAGTTCTTC.

There are a few counts of this clonotype. The chain employs TRBV7-9 and TRBJ2-3; 8 bases agree with TRBD2. Unmatched junction bases numbered 15, after V lost 4 bases and J lost 6 bases. The CDR3 covers 17 residues. Per the germline V gene, CDR1 is SEHNR and CDR2 is FQNEAQ (reference sequence). The CDR3 DNA reads as TGTGCCAGCAGCTCATCCTCAACTAGCGGACACACTGATACGCAGTATTTT. It yields the protein CASSSSSTSGHTDTQYF. The complete variable domain, with remaining parts taken from reference TRBV7-9 and TRBJ2-3, reads DTGVSQNPRHKITKRGQNVTFRCDPISEHNRLYWYRQTLGQGPEFLTYFQNEAQLEKSRLLSDRFSAERPKGSFSTLEIQRTEQGDSAMYLCASSSSSTSGHTDTQYFGPGTRLTVL.

In this sample, this clonotype turned up many times. The chain combines TRBV6-5 with TRBJ2-5; TRBD2 aligns across 12 bases. Trimming took 5 bases from V and 4 from J; bases not matched to a gene: 8. CDR1 is MNHEY, CDR2 SVGAGI, per germline. The CDR3 sequence is 16 residues long. The CDR3 is CASSLILTSGGETQYF. CDR3 bases: TGTGCCAGCAGTCTCATACTGACTAGCGGGGGAGAGACCCAGTACTTC.

The chain carries TRBV4-1 and TRBJ1-5, with 8 positions matching TRBD1. The CDR3 loop spans 16 amino acids. V lost 4 bases and J lost 3; bases outside the gene matches: 8. Germline CDR1 is MGHRA and CDR2 is YSYEKL. The CDR3 loop is CASSLRTGSINQPQHF. In nucleotides, the CDR3 is TGCGCCAGCAGCCTCAGGACAGGGTCCATCAATCAGCCCCAGCATTTT.

This clonotype was detected a few times. This chain uses TRBV6-6 with TRBJ1-2, with D perhaps TRBD1 (6 bases). CDR1 and CDR2 from the germline V gene are MNHNY and SVGAGI (reference sequence). The CDR3 consists of 16 residues. V lost 6 bases and J lost 0, with 17 bases in between. CDR3 nucleotides: TGTGCCAGCAGCCGAGGGGGGGTCCCCGCTAACTATGGCTACACCTTC. It translates to CASSRGGVPANYGYTF.

This clonotype was counted only a few times. The chain recombines TRBV12-5 with TRBJ2-2, with D perhaps matching TRBD1 (6 bases). V was trimmed by 1 base and J by 1 base, leaving 13 bases between them. The CDR3 sequence is 17 residues long. Germline CDR1 reads LGHNT; CDR2 reads FRNRAP. CDR3 region: CASGLGLDSQNTGELFF. In nucleotides, the CDR3 is TGTGCTAGTGGTTTGGGCCTGGACAGCCAGAACACCGGGGAGCTGTTTTTT.

This clonotype occurred a few times. The chain recombines TRBV9 with TRBJ1-5; D possibly corresponds to TRBD1 (6 bases). Deletions cut 6 bases from V and 7 bases from J, with 11 bases between. The germline V gene has CDR1 SGDLS and CDR2 YYNGEE. The CDR3 length is 12 residues. CDR3 region: CASKGQGQPQHF. CDR3 DNA: TGTGCCAGCAAAGGGCAGGGGCAGCCCCAGCATTTT.

This clonotype was found a few times. V is TRBV6-2 or TRBV6-3 and J is TRBJ2-5; 9 bases agree with TRBD1. The better agreement between TRBJ2-1 and the DNA end casts doubt on the J call. Germline CDR1 MNHEY, CDR2 SVGEGT. The CDR3 extends over 16 amino acids. The CDR3 DNA reads TGTGCCAGCAGTTATTATCCGGGACAGGGCTACAATGAGCAGTTCTTC. The encoded protein is CASSYYPGQGYNEQFF.

CDR3 residues: CASSSGGRQPQHF. Written as DNA, the CDR3 is TGTGCCAGCAGTTCGGGGGGAAGACAGCCCCAGCATTTT. V gene TRBV12-3 or TRBV12-4 combines with J gene TRBJ1-5, with TRBD1 as a possible D gene (5 bases). This CDR3 comprises 13 residues. Deletions cut 4 bases from V and 7 bases from J, with 11 bases between.

As DNA, the CDR3 is TGTGCCAGCAGCTTATCCCAAATCAATGAGCAGTTCTTC. As protein: CASSLSQINEQFF. The chain is built from TRBV7-9 and TRBJ2-1; D gene ambiguous. CDR1 is SEHNR, CDR2 FQNEAQ, per germline (reference sequence). The CDR3 runs to 13 residues. V was cut by 2 bases and J by 6 bases, with 8 bases left in between. The full variable domain, rest sourced from reference TRBV7-9 and TRBJ2-1, is DTGVSQNPRHKITKRGQNVTFRCDPISEHNRLYWYRQTLGQGPEFLTYFQNEAQLEKSRLLSDRFSAERPKGSFSTLEIQRTEQGDSAMYLCASSLSQINEQFFGPGTRLTVL.

This clonotype was observed a handful of times. This sequence joins TRBV29-1 and TRBJ1-2; D remains unclear. This CDR3 has 14 residues. V gave up 1 base and J gave up 4 bases, with 13 bases separating them. Germline CDR1 and CDR2: SQVTM and ANQGSEA. Here the CDR3 reads CSVEVGSHSYGYTF. The CDR3 nucleotides are TGCAGCGTTGAAGTAGGGTCCCATTCCTATGGCTACACCTTC.

This clonotype was found a few times. This sequence joins TRBV11-3 and TRBJ1-4; 8 nucleotides agree with TRBD1. Germline assignment: CDR1 SGHNT and CDR2 YENEEA. The V segment lost 4 bases and the J segment 8 bases; nucleotides outside the gene matches: 9. CDR3 length: 15 amino acids. CDR3 sequence: CASSYRTGPNEKLFF. CDR3 nucleotide sequence: TGTGCCAGCAGCTATCGGACAGGGCCCAACGAAAAACTGTTTTTT.

This clonotype was seen more than once but under ten times. The chain couples TRBV12-3 or TRBV12-4 to TRBJ1-2; 8 bases match TRBD1. Trimming took 6 bases from V and 8 from J; bases not matched to a gene: 8. The CDR3 has 13 residues. The CDR3 region has the DNA TGTGCCAGCAGCACCCAGGGGGCTGGAGGCTACACCTTC. Translating it yields CASSTQGAGGYTF.